What follows are 16 T cell receptor beta chains derived from one specimen sequenced in a study of control samples from healthy donors and cancer patients. TCRdb keeps only in-frame clones here, not all; method: immunoSEQ multiplex PCR. Among approximately 180,000 clones, 90% to 95% were seen once, and the ten largest hold over 1.3%. The sample comprised blood. The origin of the receptors is a woman aged 18-29 years in good health.

This chain connects TRBV2 to TRBJ2-5; TRBD2 is a possible D gene (6 bases). The CDR3 runs to 13 residues. Germline CDR1 reads SNHLY; CDR2 reads FYNNEI. V was pared by 8 bases and J by 2 bases, with 12 bases between. CDR3 protein: CASRDSVQETQYF. The CDR3 DNA reads as TGTGCCAGCCGGGACTCCGTTCAAGAGACCCAGTACTTC.

This chain joins TRBV19 and TRBJ1-1; no firm D call. The V gene's germline CDR1 is LNHDA and CDR2 SQIVND (reference sequence). V gave up 3 bases and J gave up 5 bases, with 7 bases separating them. CDR3 size: 12 residues. CDR3 DNA: TGTGCCAGTAGTATCCCCAATACTGAAGCTTTCTTT. It codes for CASSIPNTEAFF.

The genes are TRBV29-1 and TRBJ1-4; D call uncertain. Per the germline V gene, CDR1 is SQVTM and CDR2 is ANQGSEA. Trimming stripped 4 bases from V and 8 bases from J, with 8 bases between. The CDR3 is 11 amino acids. CDR3 loop: CSVVVYEKLFF. The CDR3 DNA is TGCAGCGTTGTGGTTTACGAAAAACTGTTTTTT.

This chain joins TRBV7-2 and TRBJ2-2; D gene ambiguous. The CDR3 has 14 amino acids. The V gene's germline CDR1 is SGHTA and CDR2 FQGNSA. V was pared by 4 bases and J by 2 bases, with 8 bases between. CDR3 protein: CASSSGPNTGELFF. In nucleotides, the CDR3 is TGTGCCAGCAGCTCCGGGCCTAACACCGGGGAGCTGTTTTTT.

The chain is built from TRBV6-4 and TRBJ2-3; no definite D call. The CDR3 runs to 13 residues. From germline, CDR1 is MRHNA and CDR2 SNTAGT. Trimming stripped 3 bases from V and 0 bases from J, with 4 bases between. CDR3 bases: TGTGCCAGCAGTGATGGTAGCACAGATACGCAGTATTTT. Its protein product is CASSDGSTDTQYF.

The chain combines TRBV7-2 with TRBJ1-1, with TRBD1 matching over 9 bases. This CDR3 region has 14 residues. The V and J ends lost 5 bases and 5 bases, in that order; junction bases with no gene match: 6. CDR1 and CDR2 from the germline V gene are SGHTA and FQGNSA. CDR3 nucleotides: TGTGCCAGCAGCCTACGGACAGGGGTAACTGAAGCTTTCTTT. Translating gives CASSLRTGVTEAFF.

This CDR3 is CASSLSPYATIHSPLHF. The CDR3 DNA reads TGTGCCAGCAGCTTATCCCCGTATGCAACAATTCATTCACCCCTCCACTTT. The chain links TRBV7-2 to TRBJ1-6; D is unresolved. V lost 2 bases to trimming and J lost 8 bases, with 19 bases between them. In germline, CDR1 is SGHTA, CDR2 FQGNSA. This CDR3 is built from 17 residues. The entire variable domain, with the rest obtained from reference TRBV7-2 and TRBJ1-6, is as follows: GAGVSQSPSNKVTEKGKDVELRCDPISGHTALYWYRQSLGQGLEFLIYFQGNSAPDKSGLPSDRFSAERTGGSVSTLTIQRTQQEDSAVYLCASSLSPYATIHSPLHFGNGTRLTVT.

The CDR3 nucleotides read TGCGCCAGCAGCTTTAAACTAGCGGGGCAAGAGACCCAGTACTTC. The encoded protein is CASSFKLAGQETQYF. The V and J genes are TRBV5-1 and TRBJ2-5, with 10 bases fitting TRBD2. J was trimmed by 2 bases and V by 2 bases; bases with no gene match: 3. The length of the CDR3 is 15 residues. Germline-derived CDR1 and CDR2 are SGHRS and YFSETQ.

This chain uses TRBV28 with TRBJ1-6; TRBD1 matches 9 bases. This CDR3 comprises 13 residues. In germline, CDR1 is MDHEN, CDR2 SYDVKM. V shed 10 bases and J 9 bases; nucleotides not matched to a gene: 7. The CDR3 spells CAIKTGGGSPLHF. In nucleotides, the CDR3 is TGTGCCATCAAGACAGGGGGAGGTTCACCCCTCCACTTT.

This chain uses TRBV3-1 (or the pseudogene TRBV3-2) with TRBJ2-2; D perhaps matches TRBD1 (6 bases). V was cut by 4 bases and J by 5 bases, with 17 bases left in between. Germline assignment: CDR1 LGHDT and CDR2 YNNKEL (reference sequence). The CDR3 is made up of 16 amino acids. The CDR3 region is CASSRYEGTSTGELFF. The CDR3 coding sequence is TGTGCCAGCAGCCGGTACGAGGGGACATCTACCGGGGAGCTGTTTTTT.

The V gene is TRBV19, the J gene TRBJ2-7; 9 nucleotides agree with TRBD1. V shed 5 bases and J 6 bases; nucleotides not matched to a gene: 5. Germline V gene lookup returns CDR1 LNHDA and CDR2 SQIVND (reference sequence). The CDR3 is 13 amino acids. This chain's CDR3 is CASSHRDRVEQYF. DNA for the CDR3: TGTGCCAGTAGTCATCGGGACAGGGTCGAGCAGTACTTC.

This clone was counted only a few times. This chain links TRBV6-5 with TRBJ1-2; D not certain. From germline, CDR1 is MNHEY and CDR2 SVGAGI. The V and J ends lost 0 bases and 11 bases respectively, with 13 bases between them. The CDR3 has 13 residues. CDR3 in DNA: TGTGCCAGCAGTTACTCAACCGGCTCGGATTACACCTTC. Amino acid sequence: CASSYSTGSDYTF.

Only a few counts were recorded for this clone. The rearrangement uses TRBV11-2 and TRBJ2-1; possibly TRBD2 for D (6 bases). CDR3 length: 17 amino acids. Trimming took 2 bases from V and 5 from J, leaving 19 bases between them. In germline, CDR1 is SGHAT, CDR2 FQNNGV. Here the CDR3 DNA reads TGTGCCAGCAGCTTAATAGTATCGGGGGTCGGCCACAATGAGCAGTTCTTC. The encoded protein is CASSLIVSGVGHNEQFF.

This chain links TRBV6-2 or TRBV6-3 with TRBJ2-7, with D possibly called TRBD1 or TRBD2 (5 bases each). The germline V gene encodes CDR1 MNHEY and CDR2 SVGEGT. This CDR3 spans 15 amino acids. Trimming cost V 2 bases and J 6 bases, with 17 bases left between them. The CDR3 loop is CASSYRTGGRGEQYF. CDR3 nucleotides: TGTGCCAGCAGTTACCGGACTGGGGGACGGGGCGAGCAGTACTTC.

The chain has TRBV14 and TRBJ1-2, with a possible D match to TRBD1 (5 bases). Trimming left V 2 bases short and J 6 bases short, with 10 bases between. Germline V lookup: CDR1 SGHDN, CDR2 FVKESK. The CDR3 covers 13 residues. In DNA, the CDR3 is TGTGCCAGCAGCCAACAGGGAGCGGATGGCTACACCTTC. It yields the protein CASSQQGADGYTF.

J is TRBJ1-5 and V is TRBV25-1; 10 bases agree with TRBD1. The CDR3 length is 15 residues. Germline lookup yields CDR1 MGHDK and CDR2 SYGVNS. V gave up 2 bases and J gave up 5 bases; unmatched junction bases: 3. The CDR3 DNA reads as TGTGCCAGCAGTGAAATGGGACAGGGGCATCAGCCCCAGCATTTT. Translating it yields CASSEMGQGHQPQHF.